The rows below give T cell receptor beta chains drawn from one sample of a study of shared clonotypes between healthy human individuals. Profiling relied on immunoSEQ multiplex PCR, and the TCRdb table lists in-frame clones only, not all of them. The sample contains 2,500,000 or so clones, 85% to 95% of which appear only once. The specimen sequenced was naive CD4+ T cells from PBMCs. Receptor source: a man in his late teens or twenties in good health. Some clones in this sample may be carry-over from other donors' samples. Both conserved end residues are part of each CDR3. Fields, in order: CDR3 protein, CDR3 DNA, CDR3 length, V gene, clone size, J gene, D gene. The D gene is left open where the match is weak. Not all rows give a size; the values are once, few, many and, for expanded clones, a class.

CAWSVGAGGPHEQFF	TGTGCCTGGAGTGTGGGTGCGGGAGGGCCCCATGAGCAGTTCTTC	15	TRBV30	once	TRBJ2-1	TRBD2
CASSITGTTHGYTF	TGTGCCAGTAGTATAACCGGGACGACTCATGGCTACACCTTC	14	TRBV19	-	TRBJ1-2	-
CASRTGAGGPNEQFF	TGTGCCAGCAGGACGGGGGCAGGGGGGCCGAATGAGCAGTTCTTC	15	TRBV6-6	-	TRBJ2-1	-
CASSEVRRGVEAFF	TGTGCCAGCAGTGAAGTTCGCAGGGGTGTTGAAGCTTTCTTT	14	TRBV2	once	TRBJ1-1	-
CASSLTGGTQYF	TGTGCCAGCAGCCTAACGGGGGGGACGCAGTATTTT	12	TRBV28	-	TRBJ2-3	TRBD2
CASSLPYRDGSSYEQYF	TGTGCCAGCAGCCTCCCCTACCGGGACGGATCTTCCTACGAGCAGTACTTC	17	TRBV7-2	-	TRBJ2-7	-
CASNQGGLTGELFF	TGCGCCAGCAACCAGGGAGGGCTTACCGGGGAGCTGTTTTTT	14	TRBV5-1	-	TRBJ2-2	TRBD2
CASSVGGDYTGELFF	TGTGCCAGCAGCGTAGGCGGGGACTACACCGGGGAGCTGTTTTTT	15	TRBV9	-	TRBJ2-2	-
CASRRGSGAKNIQYF	TGTGCCAGCAGACGGGGGTCGGGAGCCAAAAACATTCAGTACTTC	15	TRBV7-2	-	TRBJ2-4	-
CASSALSQGAETQYF	TGTGCCAGCAGCGCACTCTCCCAGGGGGCTGAGACCCAGTACTTC	15	TRBV9	-	TRBJ2-5	TRBD1
CASTEQFF	TGTGCCAGCACTGAGCAGTTCTTC	8	TRBV7-9	-	TRBJ2-1	-
CASRGTSGDYEQYF	TGTGCCAGCAGGGGGACTAGTGGGGACTACGAGCAGTACTTC	14	TRBV28	-	TRBJ2-7	TRBD2
CASSPGLAREAQYF	TGTGCCAGCAGCCCGGGACTGGCTCGGGAGGCCCAGTACTTC	14	TRBV14	once	TRBJ2-5	TRBD2
CASSPQGRATSGNTIYF	TGTGCCAGCAGCCCCCAGGGCAGGGCTACCTCTGGAAACACCATATATTTT	17	TRBV13	-	TRBJ1-3	-